This T cell receptor (beta chain) derives from a study of cytomegalovirus exposure and HLA in healthy donors. Study-wide points: The authors judged a highly shared variant cluster likely a sequencing artifact. A later analysis, which compared TCR beta chains of equal frequency, found the HLA-associated ones more clonally expanded. In an earlier analysis, productive rearrangement rates for most beta V segments clustered near 87% or 30%.

In this sample, this clone turned up a few times. Its matching antigen is unknown. The CDR3 sequence is 14 residues long. The V segment lost 5 bases and the J segment 5 bases; nucleotides outside the gene matches: 8. Per germline, CDR1 ENHRY and CDR2 SYGVKD. Donors were ostensibly healthy at sampling, although undocumented immune exposures were probable. PCR primers comprised 60 Vbeta and 13 Jbeta primers. Profiling relied on immunoSEQ multiplex PCR, and the TCRdb table lists in-frame clones only, not all of them. The profile shows approximately 58,000 clones, 83% of them singletons. This rearrangement joins TRBV10-3 to TRBJ2-7, with TRBD1 identical over 8 bases. This TCR was sampled from a man aged 25 to 40 in good health and CMV-seronegative. Sequencing used PBMCs. CDR3 DNA: TGTGCCATCAGTATGGACAGGGATTCCGACGAGCAGTACTTC. Protein product: CAISMDRDSDEQYF.